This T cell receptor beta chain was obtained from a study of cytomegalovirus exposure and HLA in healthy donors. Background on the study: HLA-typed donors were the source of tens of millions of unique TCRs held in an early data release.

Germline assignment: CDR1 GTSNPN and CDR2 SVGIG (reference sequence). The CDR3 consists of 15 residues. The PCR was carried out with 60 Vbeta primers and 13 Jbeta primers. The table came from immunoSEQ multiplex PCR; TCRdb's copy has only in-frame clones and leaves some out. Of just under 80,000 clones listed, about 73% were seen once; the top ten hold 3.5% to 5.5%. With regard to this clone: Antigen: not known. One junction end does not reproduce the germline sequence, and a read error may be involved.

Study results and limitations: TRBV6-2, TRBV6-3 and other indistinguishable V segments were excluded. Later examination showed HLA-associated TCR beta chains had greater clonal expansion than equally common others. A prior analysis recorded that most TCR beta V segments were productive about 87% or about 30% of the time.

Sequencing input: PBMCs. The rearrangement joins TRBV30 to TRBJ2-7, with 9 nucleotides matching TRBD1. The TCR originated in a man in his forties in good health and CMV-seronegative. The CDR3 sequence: CAWSPWTGESSEQYF. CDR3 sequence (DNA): TGTGCCTGGAGTCCTTGGACAGGGGAGTCCTCCGAGCAGTACTTC.